The TCR beta chain under discussion was sequenced for a study of T cells in Graves' hyperthyroidism and ophthalmopathy. Study observations and caveats: Progression to ophthalmopathy was predicted a median of 6.5 months early. In blood, most of the thyroid clonotypes expanded above 0.001 were also present.

The germline V gene encodes CDR1 SGHNT and CDR2 YENEEA. This CDR3 comprises 15 residues. V lost 5 bases and J 1 base, leaving 14 bases between the germline ends. A few counts support this clonotype. Its matching antigen is unknown. Researchers amplified the TCR beta CDR3 regions from RNA transcripts. First-round RT-PCR targeting the TCR CDR3 was performed with the HTBI primer set. TCRdb re-derived calls from the multiplex PCR reads in MiXCR, one entry per CDR3 protein. The repertoire holds about 560,000 distinct CDR3 sequences, approximately 44% seen once, with 8.2% in the top ten. Absent ophthalmopathy progression within 18 months defined stable Graves' hyperthyroidism.

Sequencing was carried out using peripheral blood or thyroid tissue (not recorded which). This chain connects TRBV11-3 to TRBJ1-1; D gene uncertain. This sequence originates from a woman in her late teens or twenties with Graves' hyperthyroidism. DNA of the CDR3: TGTGCCAGCAGCGTAGGGCGCGCTCCGAACACTGAAGCTTTCTTT. This sequence encodes CASSVGRAPNTEAFF. Complete variable domain (other parts from reference TRBV11-3 and TRBJ1-1): EAGVVQSPRYKIIEKKQPVAFWCNPISGHNTLYWYLQNLGQGPELLIRYENEEAVDDSQLPKDRFSAERLKGVDSTLKIQPAELGDSAVYLCASSVGRAPNTEAFFGQGTRLTVV.